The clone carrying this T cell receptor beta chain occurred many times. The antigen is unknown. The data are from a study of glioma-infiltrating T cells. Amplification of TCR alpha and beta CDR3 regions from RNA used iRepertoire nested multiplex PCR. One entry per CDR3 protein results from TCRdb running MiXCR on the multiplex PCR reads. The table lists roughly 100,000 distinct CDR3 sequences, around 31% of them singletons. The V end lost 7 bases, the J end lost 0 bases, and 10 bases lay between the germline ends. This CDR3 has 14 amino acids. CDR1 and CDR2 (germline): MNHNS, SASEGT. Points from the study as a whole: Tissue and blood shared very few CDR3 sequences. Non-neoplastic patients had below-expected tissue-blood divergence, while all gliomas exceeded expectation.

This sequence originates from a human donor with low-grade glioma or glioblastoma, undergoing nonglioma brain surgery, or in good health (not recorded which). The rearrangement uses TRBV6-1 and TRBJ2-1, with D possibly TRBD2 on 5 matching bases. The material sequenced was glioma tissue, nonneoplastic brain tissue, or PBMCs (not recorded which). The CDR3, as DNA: TGTGCCAGCACCCCTAGCAACTCCTACAATGAGCAGTTCTTC. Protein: CASTPSNSYNEQFF.